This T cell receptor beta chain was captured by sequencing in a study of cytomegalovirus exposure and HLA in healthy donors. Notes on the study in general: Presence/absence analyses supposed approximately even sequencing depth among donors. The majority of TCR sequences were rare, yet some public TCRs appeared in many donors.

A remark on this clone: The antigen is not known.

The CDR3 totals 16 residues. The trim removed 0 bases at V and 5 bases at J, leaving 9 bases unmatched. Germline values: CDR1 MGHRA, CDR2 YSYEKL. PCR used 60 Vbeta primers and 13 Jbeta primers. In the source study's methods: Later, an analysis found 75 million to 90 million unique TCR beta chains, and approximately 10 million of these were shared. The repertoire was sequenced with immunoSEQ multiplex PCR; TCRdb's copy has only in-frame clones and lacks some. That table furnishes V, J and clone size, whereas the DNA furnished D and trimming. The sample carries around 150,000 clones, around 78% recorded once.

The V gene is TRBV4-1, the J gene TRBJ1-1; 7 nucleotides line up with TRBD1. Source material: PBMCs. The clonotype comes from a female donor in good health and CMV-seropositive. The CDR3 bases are TGCGCCAGCAGCCAAGAAGGGACAGCGCTGGTGACTGAAGCTTTCTTT. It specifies CASSQEGTALVTEAFF.